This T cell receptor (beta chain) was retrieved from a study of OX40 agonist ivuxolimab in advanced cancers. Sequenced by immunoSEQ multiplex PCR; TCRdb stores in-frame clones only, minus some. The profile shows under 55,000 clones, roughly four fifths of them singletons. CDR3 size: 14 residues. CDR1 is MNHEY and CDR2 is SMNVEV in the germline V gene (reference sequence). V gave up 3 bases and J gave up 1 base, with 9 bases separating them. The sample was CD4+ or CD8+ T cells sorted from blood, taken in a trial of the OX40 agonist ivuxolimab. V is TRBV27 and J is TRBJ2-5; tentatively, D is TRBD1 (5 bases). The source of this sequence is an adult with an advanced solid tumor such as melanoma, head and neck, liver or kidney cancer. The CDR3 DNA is TGTGCCAGCAGTTTGTGGGGCCGCCAAGAGACCCAGTACTTC. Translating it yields CASSLWGRQETQYF.